A single T cell receptor (beta chain) is shown here with its context. Its target is not known. This is likely a read error, given that the CDR3 carries no conserved phenylalanine or tryptophan at its end. Via MiXCR, TCRdb re-called the reads, giving one row per CDR3 protein. The sample has approximately 400,000 distinct CDR3 sequences; roughly 30% are singletons. The sample belongs to a study of T cell repertoires in cytomegalovirus infection. The overall study: Based on public TCR beta signatures, there were indications of CMV infection and of a matching HLA type. Study-wide results and caveats: The response measured ex vivo was dominated by TCR beta clonotypes (HLA-C-restricted and CMV-specific). The study identified carriers of CMV plus the relevant HLA from cumulative public TCR beta family frequency.

Sequencing was done on a sample of PBMCs. The TCR was taken from a human donor in good health (CMV status not recorded). Some clones in this sample may be carry-over from other donors' samples.

The CDR3 loop reads CATRRGTGNTIYL. The CDR3 bases are TGTGCCACCCGGCGAGGTACTGGAAACACCATATATTTG. The chain employs TRBV6-1 and TRBJ1-3; D uncertain. V was shortened by 10 bases and J by 2 bases, with 12 bases between the two germline ends. CDR3 size: 13 residues. CDR1 MNHNS and CDR2 SASEGT come from the germline V gene.